This paragraph reports one T cell receptor (beta chain). The data were taken from a study of blood T cell repertoires in COVID-19. Across the whole study: Sites in the United States, Italy and Spain provided acute and convalescent COVID-19 samples. T cells, B-cell-depleted T cells, or PBMCs supplied cDNA or gDNA.

Authors' processing steps: Estimation of nucleated cell counts relied on the amplification of reference gene primers. Profiling relied on immunoSEQ multiplex PCR, and the TCRdb table lists in-frame clones only, not all of them. V and J calls and clone size are those listed in that table; D and trimming were worked out from the DNA. The sample consists of roughly 110,000 clones, about 90% of them appearing once. The CDR3 loop spans 16 amino acids. Trimming stripped 3 bases from V and 0 bases from J, with 12 bases between. Germline lookup yields CDR1 DFQATT and CDR2 SNEGSKA (reference sequence). Sequenced sample: peripheral blood. The TCR sequence derives from a man aged 35 to 55 with active or convalescent COVID-19. The chain joins TRBV20-1 to TRBJ2-6, with a weak D call TRBD1 (6 bases). The CDR3 DNA follows: TGCAGTGCTAGTGTACAGGGCTACTCTGGGGCCAACGTCCTGACTTTC. Translated, it gives CSASVQGYSGANVLTF.